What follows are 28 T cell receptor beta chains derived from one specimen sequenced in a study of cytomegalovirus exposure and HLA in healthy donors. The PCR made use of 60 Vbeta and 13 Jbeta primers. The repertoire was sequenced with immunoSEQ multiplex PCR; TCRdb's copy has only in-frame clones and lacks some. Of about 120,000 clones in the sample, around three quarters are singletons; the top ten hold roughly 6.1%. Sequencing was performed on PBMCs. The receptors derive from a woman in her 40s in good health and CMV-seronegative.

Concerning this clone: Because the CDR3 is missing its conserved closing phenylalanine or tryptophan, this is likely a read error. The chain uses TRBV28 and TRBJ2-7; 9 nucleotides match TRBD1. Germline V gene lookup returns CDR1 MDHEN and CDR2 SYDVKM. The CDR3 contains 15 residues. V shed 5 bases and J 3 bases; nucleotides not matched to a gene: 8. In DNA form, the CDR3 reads TGTGCCAGCAGTCCAGGACAGGGGCGTTACTACGAGCAGTACCTC. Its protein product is CASSPGQGRYYEQYL.

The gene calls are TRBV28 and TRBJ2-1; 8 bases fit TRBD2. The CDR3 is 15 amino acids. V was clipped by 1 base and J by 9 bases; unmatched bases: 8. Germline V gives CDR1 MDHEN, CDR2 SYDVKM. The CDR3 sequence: CASSLYSGTPSEQFF. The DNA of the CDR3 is TGTGCCAGCAGTTTATATAGCGGGACCCCAAGTGAGCAGTTCTTC.

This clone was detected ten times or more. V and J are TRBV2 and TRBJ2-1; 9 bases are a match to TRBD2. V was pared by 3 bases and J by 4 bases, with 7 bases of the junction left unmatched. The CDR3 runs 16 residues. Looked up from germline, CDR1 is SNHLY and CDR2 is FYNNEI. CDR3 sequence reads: CASSEVRLAVYNEQFF. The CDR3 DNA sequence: TGTGCCAGCAGTGAGGTCAGACTAGCGGTTTACAATGAGCAGTTCTTC.

CDR3 nucleotides: TGTGCCAGCAGACCCGGGACACGGTATAATCAGCCCCAGCATTTT. Translation gives CASRPGTRYNQPQHF. The chain employs TRBV28 and TRBJ1-5, with D perhaps matching TRBD1 (6 bases). This CDR3 is built from 15 residues. CDR1 is MDHEN and CDR2 is SYDVKM in the germline V gene. V lost 6 bases, J lost 4 bases, and 16 bases lay in between. The variable domain in full, with the rest retrieved from reference TRBV28 and TRBJ1-5, is DVKVTQSSRYLVKRTGEKVFLECVQDMDHENMFWYRQDPGLGLRLIYFSYDVKMKEKGDIPEGYSVSREKKERFSLILESASTNQTSMYLCASRPGTRYNQPQHFGDGTRLSIL.

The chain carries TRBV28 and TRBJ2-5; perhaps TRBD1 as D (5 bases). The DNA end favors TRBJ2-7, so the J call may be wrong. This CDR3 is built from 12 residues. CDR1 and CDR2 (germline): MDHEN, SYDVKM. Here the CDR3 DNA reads TGTGCCAGCAGTTCGACAGTCTACGAGCAGTACTTC. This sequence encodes CASSSTVYEQYF.

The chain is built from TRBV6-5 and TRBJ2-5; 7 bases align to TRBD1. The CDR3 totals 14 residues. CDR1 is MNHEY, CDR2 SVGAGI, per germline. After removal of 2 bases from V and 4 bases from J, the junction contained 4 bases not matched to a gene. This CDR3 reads CASSYTNRGETQYF. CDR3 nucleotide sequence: TGTGCCAGCAGTTACACGAACAGGGGAGAGACCCAGTACTTC.

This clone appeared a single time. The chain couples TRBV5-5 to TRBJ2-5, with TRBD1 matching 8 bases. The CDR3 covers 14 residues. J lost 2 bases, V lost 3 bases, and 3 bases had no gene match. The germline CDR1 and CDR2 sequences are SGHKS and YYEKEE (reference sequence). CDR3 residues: CASSWGDRQETQYF. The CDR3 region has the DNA TGTGCCAGCAGCTGGGGGGACAGGCAAGAGACCCAGTACTTC.

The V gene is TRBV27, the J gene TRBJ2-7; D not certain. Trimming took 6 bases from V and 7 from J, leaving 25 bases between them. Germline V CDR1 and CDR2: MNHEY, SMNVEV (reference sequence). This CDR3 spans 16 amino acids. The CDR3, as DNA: TGTGCCAGCAGCCAGAGCCTGAGGCCGGCCCTAGGTGAGCAGTACTTC. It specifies CASSQSLRPALGEQYF.

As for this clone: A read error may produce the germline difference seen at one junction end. CDR3 protein: CSSRSRQGSFFSEAFF. CDR3 sequence (DNA): TGTTCCAGCAGATCTAGGCAGGGGTCCTTCTTCTCTGAAGCTTTCTTT. The rearrangement joins TRBV7-9 to TRBJ1-1; a possible D gene is TRBD1 (6 bases). This CDR3 spans 16 amino acids. Germline lookup yields CDR1 SEHNR and CDR2 FQNEAQ (reference sequence).

The CDR3 coding sequence is TGCGCCAGCAGCTTGGTAGGGACAGGGGGCTACGAGCAGTACTTC. As protein: CASSLVGTGGYEQYF. The rearrangement links TRBV5-1 to TRBJ2-7; TRBD1 matches at 11 bases. The V and J ends lost 0 bases and 3 bases, in that order; junction bases with no gene match: 2. Germline lookup yields CDR1 SGHRS and CDR2 YFSETQ. CDR3 length: 15 amino acids.

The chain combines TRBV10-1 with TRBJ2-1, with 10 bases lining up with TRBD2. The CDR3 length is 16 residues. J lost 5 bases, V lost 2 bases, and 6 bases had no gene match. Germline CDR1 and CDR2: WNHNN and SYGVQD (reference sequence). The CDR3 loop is CASSEMLLAGNNEQFF. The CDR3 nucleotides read TGCGCCAGCAGTGAGATGCTACTAGCGGGGAACAATGAGCAGTTCTTC.

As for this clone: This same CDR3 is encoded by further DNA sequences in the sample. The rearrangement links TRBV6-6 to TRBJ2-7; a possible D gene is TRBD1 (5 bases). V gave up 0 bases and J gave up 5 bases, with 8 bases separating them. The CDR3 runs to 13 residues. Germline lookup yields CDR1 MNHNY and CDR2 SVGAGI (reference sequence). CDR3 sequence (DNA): TGTGCCAGCAGTTACTCCAGGGTTAACGAGCAGTACTTC. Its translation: CASSYSRVNEQYF.

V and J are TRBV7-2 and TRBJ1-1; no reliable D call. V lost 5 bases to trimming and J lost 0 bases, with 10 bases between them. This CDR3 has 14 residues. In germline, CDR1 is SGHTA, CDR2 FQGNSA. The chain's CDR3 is CASSRGLLNTEAFF. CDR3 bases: TGTGCCAGCAGCAGAGGACTCCTGAACACTGAAGCTTTCTTT. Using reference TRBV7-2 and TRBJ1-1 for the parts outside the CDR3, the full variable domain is GAGVSQSPSNKVTEKGKDVELRCDPISGHTALYWYRQSLGQGLEFLIYFQGNSAPDKSGLPSDRFSAERTGGSVSTLTIQRTQQEDSAVYLCASSRGLLNTEAFFGQGTRLTVV.

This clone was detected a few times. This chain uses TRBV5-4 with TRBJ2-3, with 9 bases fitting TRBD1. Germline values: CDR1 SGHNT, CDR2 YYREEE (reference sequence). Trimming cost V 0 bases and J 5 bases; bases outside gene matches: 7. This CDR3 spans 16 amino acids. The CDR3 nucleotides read TGTGCCAGCAGCTTGGGGGACAGGGTTGAGATAGATACGCAGTATTTT. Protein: CASSLGDRVEIDTQYF.

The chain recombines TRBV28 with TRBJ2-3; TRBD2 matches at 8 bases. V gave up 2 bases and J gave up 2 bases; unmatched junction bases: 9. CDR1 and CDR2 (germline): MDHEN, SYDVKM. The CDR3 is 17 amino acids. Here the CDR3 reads CASSLIASAGDTDTQYF. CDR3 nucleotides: TGTGCCAGCAGTTTAATCGCATCAGCGGGGGACACAGATACGCAGTATTTT.

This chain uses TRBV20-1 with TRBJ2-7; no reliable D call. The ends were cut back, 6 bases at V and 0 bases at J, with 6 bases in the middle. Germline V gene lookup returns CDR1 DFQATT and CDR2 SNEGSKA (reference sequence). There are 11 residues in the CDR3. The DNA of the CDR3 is TGCAGTGCCCCTAACTCCTACGAGCAGTACTTC. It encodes CSAPNSYEQYF.

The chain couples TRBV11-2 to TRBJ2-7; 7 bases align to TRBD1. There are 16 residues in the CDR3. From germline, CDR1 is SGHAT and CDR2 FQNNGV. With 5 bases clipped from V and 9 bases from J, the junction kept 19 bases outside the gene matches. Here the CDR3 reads CASSILQGKLVLLQYF. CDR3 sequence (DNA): TGTGCCAGCAGCATACTACAGGGGAAGTTAGTATTGCTGCAGTACTTC.

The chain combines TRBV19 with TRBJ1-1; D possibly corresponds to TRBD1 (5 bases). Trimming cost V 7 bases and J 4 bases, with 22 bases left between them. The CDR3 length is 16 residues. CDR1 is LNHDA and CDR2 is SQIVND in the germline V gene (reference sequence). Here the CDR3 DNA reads TGTGCCAGTACCCCGAGGGGAGGGCGTCGGGGCACTGAAGCTTTCTTT. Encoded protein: CASTPRGGRRGTEAFF.

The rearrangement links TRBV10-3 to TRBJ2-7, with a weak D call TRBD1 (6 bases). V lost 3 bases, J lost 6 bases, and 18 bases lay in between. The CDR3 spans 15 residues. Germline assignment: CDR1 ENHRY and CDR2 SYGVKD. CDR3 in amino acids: CAISEAGGGKGEQYF. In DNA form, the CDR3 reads TGTGCCATCAGTGAAGCTGGGGGCGGCAAGGGCGAGCAGTACTTC.

The CDR3 protein is CASRPSGSNEQFF. CDR3 DNA: TGCGCCAGCAGGCCTAGCGGGAGTAATGAGCAGTTCTTC. The chain uses TRBV10-1 and TRBJ2-1; 10 bases map to TRBD2. This CDR3 comprises 13 residues. After removal of 6 bases from V and 7 bases from J, the junction contained 3 bases not matched to a gene. The germline V gene has CDR1 WNHNN and CDR2 SYGVQD (reference sequence).

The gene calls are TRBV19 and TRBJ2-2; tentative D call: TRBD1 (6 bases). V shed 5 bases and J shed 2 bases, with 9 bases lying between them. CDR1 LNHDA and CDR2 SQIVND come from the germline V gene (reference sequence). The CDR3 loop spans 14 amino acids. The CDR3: CASSSGGNTGELFF. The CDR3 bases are TGTGCCAGTAGTTCTGGGGGCAACACCGGGGAGCTGTTTTTT.

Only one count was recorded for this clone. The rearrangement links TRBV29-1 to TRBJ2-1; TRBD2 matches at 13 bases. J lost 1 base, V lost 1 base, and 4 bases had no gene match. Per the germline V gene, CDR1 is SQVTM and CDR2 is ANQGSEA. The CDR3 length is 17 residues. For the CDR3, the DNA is TGCAGCGTTGAAGGGACTAGCGGGAGCGGTTCCTACAATGAGCAGTTCTTC. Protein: CSVEGTSGSGSYNEQFF.

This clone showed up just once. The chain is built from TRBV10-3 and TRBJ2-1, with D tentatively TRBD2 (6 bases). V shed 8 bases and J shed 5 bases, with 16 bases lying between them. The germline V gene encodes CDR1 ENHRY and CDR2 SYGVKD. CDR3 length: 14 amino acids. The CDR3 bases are TGTGCCATCGGGGACGGGACTCGACACAATGAGCAGTTCTTC. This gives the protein CAIGDGTRHNEQFF.

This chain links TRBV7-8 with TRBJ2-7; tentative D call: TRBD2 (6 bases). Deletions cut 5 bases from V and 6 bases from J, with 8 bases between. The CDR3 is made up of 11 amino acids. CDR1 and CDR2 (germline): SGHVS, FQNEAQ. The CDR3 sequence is CASSPGGEQYF. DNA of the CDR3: TGTGCCAGCAGCCCCGGGGGCGAGCAGTACTTC.

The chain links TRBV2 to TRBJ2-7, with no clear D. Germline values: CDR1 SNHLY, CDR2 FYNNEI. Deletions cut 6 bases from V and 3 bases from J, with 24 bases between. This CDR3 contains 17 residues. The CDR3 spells CASSPTLHGQVGYEQYF. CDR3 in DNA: TGTGCCAGCAGCCCCACCCTTCATGGGCAGGTGGGCTACGAGCAGTACTTC.

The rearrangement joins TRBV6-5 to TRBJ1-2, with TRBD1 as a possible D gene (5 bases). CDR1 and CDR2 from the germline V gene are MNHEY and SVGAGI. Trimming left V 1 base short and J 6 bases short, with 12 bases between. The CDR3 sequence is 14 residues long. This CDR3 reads CASSYLGREDGYTF. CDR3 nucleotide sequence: TGTGCCAGCAGTTACTTGGGGCGAGAAGATGGCTACACCTTC.

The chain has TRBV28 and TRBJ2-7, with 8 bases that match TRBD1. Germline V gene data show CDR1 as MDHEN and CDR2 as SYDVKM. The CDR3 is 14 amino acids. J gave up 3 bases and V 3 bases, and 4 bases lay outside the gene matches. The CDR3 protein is CASSFPDRDYEQYF. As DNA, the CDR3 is TGTGCCAGCAGTTTCCCGGACAGGGACTACGAGCAGTACTTC.

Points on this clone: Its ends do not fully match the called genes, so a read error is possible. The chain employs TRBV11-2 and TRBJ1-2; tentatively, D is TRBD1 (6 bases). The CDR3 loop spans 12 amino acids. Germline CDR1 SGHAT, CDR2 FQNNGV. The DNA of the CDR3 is TGTGCCAGCAGCTTAGTTCGAGGGACACAGATCTTC. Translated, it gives CASSLVRGTQIF. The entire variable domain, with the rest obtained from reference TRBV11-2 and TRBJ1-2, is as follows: EAGVAQSPRYKIIEKRQSVAFWCNPISGHATLYWYQQILGQGPKLLIQFQNNGVVDDSQLPKDRFSAERLKGVDSTLKIQPAKLEDSAVYLCASSLVRGTQIFGSGTRLTVV.